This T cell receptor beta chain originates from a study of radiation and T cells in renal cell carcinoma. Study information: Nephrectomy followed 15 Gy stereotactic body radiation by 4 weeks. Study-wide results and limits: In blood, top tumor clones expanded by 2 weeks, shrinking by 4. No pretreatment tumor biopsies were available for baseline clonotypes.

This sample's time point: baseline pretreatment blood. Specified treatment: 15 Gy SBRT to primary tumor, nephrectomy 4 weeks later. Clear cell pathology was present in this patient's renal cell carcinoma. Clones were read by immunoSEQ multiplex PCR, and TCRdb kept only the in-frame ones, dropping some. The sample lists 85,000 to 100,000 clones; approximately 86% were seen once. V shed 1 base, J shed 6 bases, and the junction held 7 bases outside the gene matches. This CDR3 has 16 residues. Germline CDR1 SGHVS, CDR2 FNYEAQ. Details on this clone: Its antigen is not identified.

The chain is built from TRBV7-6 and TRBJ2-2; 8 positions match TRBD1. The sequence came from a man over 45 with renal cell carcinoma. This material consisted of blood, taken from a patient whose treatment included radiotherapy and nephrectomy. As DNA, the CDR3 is TGTGCCAGCAGCTTAGGGCAGGGGGCTATGTCCGGGGAGCTGTTTTTT. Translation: CASSLGQGAMSGELFF.